The rows below give T cell receptor beta chains drawn from one sample of a study of T cells in localized non-small cell lung cancer. The table came from immunoSEQ multiplex PCR; TCRdb's copy has only in-frame clones and leaves some out. The data show about 30,000 clones, with approximately 90% seen just once and 10% to 15% held by the top ten. The sample here was peripheral blood, taken before any cancer treatment. The receptors were gathered from a female donor over 55 with stage III squamous cell lung carcinoma. CDR3s include the opening cysteine and the closing phenylalanine or tryptophan. Fields, in order: CDR3 DNA, CDR3 protein, V gene, D gene, clone size, J gene. D genes are given only for firm matches. The listing skips clone size in some rows; elsewhere it reads once, few, many or a size class.

CDR3 DNA: TGTGCCAGCAGCCAGAAGGGAACCTATAATTCACCCCTCCACTTT
CDR3 protein: CASSQKGTYNSPLHF
V gene: TRBV11-2
D gene: .
clone size: .
J gene: TRBJ1-6

CDR3 DNA: TGCGCCAGCAGCCTAAGGGACACCGGAGAGACCCAGTACTTC
CDR3 protein: CASSLRDTGETQYF
V gene: TRBV5-1
D gene: .
clone size: .
J gene: TRBJ2-5

CDR3 DNA: TGTGCCACCAGCAAAAGAGGACGGGATACGCAGTATTTT
CDR3 protein: CATSKRGRDTQYF
V gene: TRBV15
D gene: .
clone size: .
J gene: TRBJ2-3

CDR3 DNA: TGCGCCAGCAGCTTGTACTCTGGAAACACCATATATTTT
CDR3 protein: CASSLYSGNTIYF
V gene: TRBV5-1
D gene: .
clone size: .
J gene: TRBJ1-3

CDR3 DNA: TGCAGCGTTGGTCTCCCTCTCGAGCAGTACTTC
CDR3 protein: CSVGLPLEQYF
V gene: TRBV29-1
D gene: .
clone size: .
J gene: TRBJ2-7

CDR3 DNA: TGTGCCAGCAGCTCCATGGGGCTGGATCAGCCCCAGCATTTT
CDR3 protein: CASSSMGLDQPQHF
V gene: TRBV7-2
D gene: .
clone size: .
J gene: TRBJ1-5

CDR3 DNA: TGTGCCAGCCGAACCCAAGGGGGTGGGAGCACTGAAGCTTTCTTT
CDR3 protein: CASRTQGGGSTEAFF
V gene: TRBV28
D gene: .
clone size: .
J gene: TRBJ1-1

CDR3 DNA: TGTGCCAGCAGCCTAAATCCCGGTGGAGATACGCAGTATTTT
CDR3 protein: CASSLNPGGDTQYF
V gene: TRBV9
D gene: .
clone size: .
J gene: TRBJ2-3

CDR3 DNA: TGTGCTTCAGGGAGCAGCTCTGGAAACACCATATATTTT
CDR3 protein: CASGSSSGNTIYF
V gene: TRBV2
D gene: .
clone size: .
J gene: TRBJ1-3

CDR3 DNA: TGTGCCAGCACCGCCTCTGGGGCCAACGTCCTGACTTTC
CDR3 protein: CASTASGANVLTF
V gene: TRBV11-2
D gene: .
clone size: .
J gene: TRBJ2-6

CDR3 DNA: TGCGCCAGCAGCTTGGGCCTGGCAGGGATTTACAATGAGCAGTTCTTC
CDR3 protein: CASSLGLAGIYNEQFF
V gene: TRBV5-1
D gene: .
clone size: .
J gene: TRBJ2-1

CDR3 DNA: TGTGCCTGGAACGGAAATAGCAATCAGCCCCAGCATTTT
CDR3 protein: CAWNGNSNQPQHF
V gene: TRBV30
D gene: .
clone size: .
J gene: TRBJ1-5

CDR3 DNA: TGCGCCAGCAGCTTGGACCCTCCCGATACCTCTGGAAACACCATATATTTT
CDR3 protein: CASSLDPPDTSGNTIYF
V gene: TRBV5-1
D gene: .
clone size: .
J gene: TRBJ1-3

CDR3 DNA: TGTGCCAGCAGGGGGGGGACAGGGACGTACAATGAGCAGTTCTTC
CDR3 protein: CASRGGTGTYNEQFF
V gene: TRBV6-5
D gene: TRBD1
clone size: .
J gene: TRBJ2-1

CDR3 DNA: TGTGCCAGCAGCGAGAGGAGTATTGGAGATACGCAGTATTTT
CDR3 protein: CASSERSIGDTQYF
V gene: TRBV11-2
D gene: .
clone size: .
J gene: TRBJ2-3

CDR3 DNA: TGTGCCAGCAGTCCCACTTGGGTGGACACTGAAGCTTTCTTT
CDR3 protein: CASSPTWVDTEAFF
V gene: TRBV6-5
D gene: .
clone size: .
J gene: TRBJ1-1

CDR3 DNA: TGTGCCAGCAGCTTGACACAAATGAATTCACCCCTCCACTTT
CDR3 protein: CASSLTQMNSPLHF
V gene: TRBV5-6
D gene: .
clone size: .
J gene: TRBJ1-6

CDR3 DNA: TGTGCCAGCAGGGAAGGACTAGCGTACGACGAGCAGTACTTC
CDR3 protein: CASREGLAYDEQYF
V gene: TRBV6-5
D gene: TRBD2
clone size: .
J gene: TRBJ2-7

CDR3 DNA: TGTGCCACCAGCTTTCGTCCCGGGACAGTCCTCAATGAGCAGTTCTTC
CDR3 protein: CATSFRPGTVLNEQFF
V gene: TRBV15
D gene: TRBD1
clone size: .
J gene: TRBJ2-1

CDR3 DNA: TGCGCCAGCAGCCAAGGGAGTTTCGATAATTCACCCCTCCACTTT
CDR3 protein: CASSQGSFDNSPLHF
V gene: TRBV4-3
D gene: .
clone size: once
J gene: TRBJ1-6

CDR3 DNA: TGTGCCAGCACCCGCCCCGACAGGGCATATAATTCACCCCTCCACTTT
CDR3 protein: CASTRPDRAYNSPLHF
V gene: TRBV11-2
D gene: TRBD1
clone size: .
J gene: TRBJ1-6

CDR3 DNA: TGTGCCAGCAGACCTACAGGAGTCCCTAAGGGCTACACCTTC
CDR3 protein: CASRPTGVPKGYTF
V gene: TRBV28
D gene: .
clone size: .
J gene: TRBJ1-2

CDR3 DNA: TGTGCCAGCAGTTCCGCGGGCGGGGGACCTTACAATGAGCAGTTCTTC
CDR3 protein: CASSSAGGGPYNEQFF
V gene: TRBV27
D gene: TRBD2
clone size: .
J gene: TRBJ2-1

CDR3 DNA: TGTGCCAGTAGTAAATTGACAGGGGCTGGAAACACCATATATTTT
CDR3 protein: CASSKLTGAGNTIYF
V gene: TRBV19
D gene: TRBD1
clone size: .
J gene: TRBJ1-3

CDR3 DNA: TGTGCCAGCAGCTTTGAACGCAATCAGCCCCAGCATTTT
CDR3 protein: CASSFERNQPQHF
V gene: TRBV7-2
D gene: .
clone size: .
J gene: TRBJ1-5

CDR3 DNA: TGCGCCAGCAGCTTGGGAGGGAACGGCGAAAAACTGTTTTTT
CDR3 protein: CASSLGGNGEKLFF
V gene: TRBV5-1
D gene: .
clone size: once
J gene: TRBJ1-4

CDR3 DNA: TGTGCCAGCAGTCAAGGGACTAGACAAGAGACCCAGTACTTC
CDR3 protein: CASSQGTRQETQYF
V gene: TRBV2
D gene: TRBD2
clone size: .
J gene: TRBJ2-5